Listed below are T cell receptor beta chains from one sample, sequenced in a study of beta chain features in type 1 diabetes. TCRdb's copy holds only in-frame clones and misses some; the assay was immunoSEQ multiplex PCR. The sample records 100,000 to 150,000 clones, around 10% being singletons. The sample consisted of central memory CD4+ T cells from blood. These receptors all stem from a man aged 25 to 40 with type 1 diabetes. Both conserved end residues are part of each CDR3. D genes are given only for firm matches. Expanded clones are given a class, and other clones once, few, many or no size at all.

v_call	d_call	j_call	clone_size	cdr3_nt	cdr3_aa
TRBV5-1	.	TRBJ1-2	.	TGCGCCAGCAGCTTGGTTACAGCCGACGGCTACACCTTC	CASSLVTADGYTF
TRBV11-3	.	TRBJ1-1	few	TGTGCCAGCAGTCCGGGGGGGGCGAACACTGAAGCTTTCTTT	CASSPGGANTEAFF
TRBV18	.	TRBJ2-7	.	TGTGCCAGCTCACCGGGGGGACAGTTGACCCACGAGCAGTACTTC	CASSPGGQLTHEQYF
TRBV2	.	TRBJ1-2	few	TGTGCCAGCAGACAAGGGAGTCGGAACTATGGCTACACCTTC	CASRQGSRNYGYTF
TRBV5-7	.	TRBJ2-1	few	TGTGCCAGCAGCTTGGAAGGAGAGGGGGAGAACAATGAGCAGTTCTTC	CASSLEGEGENNEQFF
TRBV5-6	.	TRBJ2-7	few	TGTGCCAGCAGCCTGGGAGGCTACGAGCAGTACTTC	CASSLGGYEQYF
TRBV19	.	TRBJ1-2	.	TGTGCCAGTAGTAGAAGGGAGAAGGATGGCTACACCTTC	CASSRREKDGYTF
TRBV4-3	TRBD1	TRBJ1-1	.	TGCGCCAGCAGCCCCTCAGGGGGCAGGAACACTGAAGCTTTCTTT	CASSPSGGRNTEAFF
TRBV7-3	TRBD2	TRBJ2-5	.	TGTGCCAGCAGCGCCACTAGCGGGGGGTGGGAGACCCAGTACTTC	CASSATSGGWETQYF
TRBV30	.	TRBJ2-3	.	TGTGCCTCACAGGGTAGCACAGATACGCAGTATTTT	CASQGSTDTQYF
TRBV28	TRBD1	TRBJ1-2	few	TGTGCCAGTCAAGCGGACAGGAGCTACACCTTC	CASQADRSYTF
TRBV7-2	TRBD1	TRBJ2-6	few	TGTGCCAGCAGCTTCACGGGACAGACCAACGTCCTGACTTTC	CASSFTGQTNVLTF
TRBV11-2	.	TRBJ1-6	.	TGTGCCAGCAGCTACGGGGGGGACACCAATTCACCCCTCCACTTT	CASSYGGDTNSPLHF
TRBV6-6	TRBD2	TRBJ2-5	.	TGTGCCAGCAGCGCTAGCGGGGGACAAGAGACCCAGTACTTC	CASSASGGQETQYF
TRBV19	.	TRBJ1-1	.	TGTGCCAGTAGTATAGAAGGGGACACTGAAGCTTTCTTT	CASSIEGDTEAFF
TRBV2	.	TRBJ1-2	.	TGTGCCAGCAGTAAACAGGGCTGGGACTATGGCTACACCTTC	CASSKQGWDYGYTF
TRBV7-3	TRBD2	TRBJ2-5	few	TGTGCCAGCAGCTTAGCGGGGGGGCAGCAGGCCCAGTACTTC	CASSLAGGQQAQYF
TRBV7-8	TRBD1	TRBJ2-2	.	TGTGCCAGCACCGACCGGGACAGGGGTGGAACCGGGGAGCTGTTTTTT	CASTDRDRGGTGELFF
TRBV4-1	.	TRBJ1-1	.	TGCGCCAGCAGCCATTCAATGGGGCAGACTGAAGCTTTCTTT	CASSHSMGQTEAFF
TRBV2	.	TRBJ2-5	.	TGTGCCAGCAGTGAGGATGGACACCATCAAGAGACCCAGTACTTC	CASSEDGHHQETQYF
TRBV4-3	TRBD1	TRBJ1-2	.	TGCGCCAGCAGCCGGGGGACAGACAACTATGGCTACACCTTC	CASSRGTDNYGYTF
TRBV5-1	.	TRBJ2-5	few	TGCGCCAGCAGCTTGCGTCAGGGTGAGACCCAGTACTTC	CASSLRQGETQYF
TRBV18	TRBD1	TRBJ1-2	few	TGTGCCAGCTCACCTTCCTTGGACAGGGGGGACGGCTACACCTTC	CASSPSLDRGDGYTF
TRBV5-1	.	TRBJ2-3	few	TGCGCCAGCAGCCCAGGCACTTTGGATACGCAGTATTTT	CASSPGTLDTQYF
TRBV11-2	.	TRBJ2-5	.	TGTGCCAGCAGCTTATCGACAGAAGAGACCCAGTACTTC	CASSLSTEETQYF
TRBV2	.	TRBJ2-1	few	TGTGCCAGCAGACCCAAACTAGCCAACTCCTACAATGAGCAGTTCTTC	CASRPKLANSYNEQFF
TRBV29-1	.	TRBJ1-2	few	TGCAGCGCCAGGACAGATAACTATGGCTACACCTTC	CSARTDNYGYTF
TRBV27	TRBD1	TRBJ2-7	.	TGTGCCAGCAGTTTAAGGGGGCCCCAGCCCTACGAGCAGTACTTC	CASSLRGPQPYEQYF
TRBV5-1	.	TRBJ2-5	few	TGCGCCAGTAGCCGGGACTTAGAGACCCAGTACTTC	CASSRDLETQYF
TRBV6-5	TRBD1	TRBJ1-1	few	TGTGCCAGCAGTGCCTCCAGGACAGGGGGCGAAGCTTTCTTT	CASSASRTGGEAFF
TRBV9	.	TRBJ2-3	few	TGTGCCAGCAGCGTAGGGAGTAGCGATTTCACAGATACGCAGTATTTT	CASSVGSSDFTDTQYF
TRBV7-2	.	TRBJ2-3	few	TGTGCCAGCAGCGTTTCCCTAGCTGCGCAGTATTTT	CASSVSLAAQYF
TRBV5-4	TRBD2	TRBJ2-3	.	TGTGCCAGCAGCAGAAGCGGGGGGGCGGATTCTAGCACAGATACGCAGTATTTT	CASSRSGGADSSTDTQYF
TRBV5-4	.	TRBJ1-3	.	TGTGCCAGCAGCTTGGATCACGGTGGAAACACCATATATTTT	CASSLDHGGNTIYF
TRBV11-2	.	TRBJ1-2	.	TGTGCCAGCAGCATGCACAGGGAAAGTGGCTACACCTTC	CASSMHRESGYTF
TRBV2	.	TRBJ2-1	many	TGTGCCAGCAGTGGCTCTAGTGGCTATGGTGAGCAGTTCTTC	CASSGSSGYGEQFF
TRBV15	TRBD1	TRBJ1-5	few	TGTGCCACCAGCAGAGGACAGGGGGAATATCAGCCCCAGCATTTT	CATSRGQGEYQPQHF
TRBV6-5	.	TRBJ1-3	few	TGTGCCAGCAGTTGGAATGACAGTCCCTCTGGAAACACCATATATTTT	CASSWNDSPSGNTIYF
TRBV5-1	.	TRBJ2-1	few	TGCGCCAGTCAGGGACTGGGACAGTACAATGAGCAGTTCTTC	CASQGLGQYNEQFF
TRBV10-3	TRBD2	TRBJ2-2	few	TGTGCCATCAGTTGGACTAGCGGGGGGGCGAACACCGGGGAGCTGTTTTTT	CAISWTSGGANTGELFF
TRBV6-4	TRBD1	TRBJ1-6	.	TGTGCCAGCAGTGACTCGGGGACAGCTAATTCACCCCTCCACTTT	CASSDSGTANSPLHF
TRBV5-4	.	TRBJ1-1	many	TGTGCCAGCAGCTTGCAGGCGGCGGGCACTGAAGCTTTCTTT	CASSLQAAGTEAFF
TRBV29-1	.	TRBJ2-3	.	TGCAGCGTTGAATTGGGGGCGCGAGATACGCAGTATTTT	CSVELGARDTQYF
TRBV7-9	.	TRBJ2-7	few	TGTGCCGGAGGCAGGGGTCGGTCCTACGAGCAGTACTTC	CAGGRGRSYEQYF
TRBV28	TRBD1	TRBJ1-2	few	TGTGCCAGCAGTGGACAGGATAAGGGCTACACCTTC	CASSGQDKGYTF
TRBV7-2	TRBD2	TRBJ2-5	few	TGTGCCAGCAGCCCTCAACTGACTAGCGGGAAAGAGACCCAGTACTTC	CASSPQLTSGKETQYF
TRBV19	TRBD2	TRBJ2-1	.	TGTGCCAGTAGTGCAGACCGGGGGGCCTACAATGAGCAGTTCTTC	CASSADRGAYNEQFF
TRBV6-5	.	TRBJ2-5	.	TGTGCCAGCAGACAGCAGGGGCAAGAGACCCAGTACTTC	CASRQQGQETQYF
TRBV9	.	TRBJ2-5	few	TGTGCCAGCAGCGTAGAGCCTACCCAAGAGACCCAGTACTTC	CASSVEPTQETQYF
TRBV18	.	TRBJ2-7	many	TGTGCCAGCTCACCACCGGACATACCCGAGCAGTACTTC	CASSPPDIPEQYF
TRBV7-9	.	TRBJ2-5	.	TGTGCCAGCAGCTTTAACGGGGGTCGGGAGACCCAGTACTTC	CASSFNGGRETQYF